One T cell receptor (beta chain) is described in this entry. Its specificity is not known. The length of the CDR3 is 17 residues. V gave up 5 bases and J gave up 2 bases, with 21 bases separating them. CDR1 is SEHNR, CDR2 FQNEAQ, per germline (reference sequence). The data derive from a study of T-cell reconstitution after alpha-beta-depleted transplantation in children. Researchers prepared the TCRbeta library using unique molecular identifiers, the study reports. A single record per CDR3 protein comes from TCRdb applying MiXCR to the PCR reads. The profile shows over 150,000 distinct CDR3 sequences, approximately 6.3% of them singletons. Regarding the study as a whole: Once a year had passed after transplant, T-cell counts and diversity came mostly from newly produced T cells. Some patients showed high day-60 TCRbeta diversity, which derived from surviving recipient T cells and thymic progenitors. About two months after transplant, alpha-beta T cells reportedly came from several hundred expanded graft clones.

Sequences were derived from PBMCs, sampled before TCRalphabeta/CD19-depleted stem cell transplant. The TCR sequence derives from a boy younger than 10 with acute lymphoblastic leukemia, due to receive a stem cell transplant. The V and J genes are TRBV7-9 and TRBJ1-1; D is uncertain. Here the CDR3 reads CASSITRLGRSNTEAFF. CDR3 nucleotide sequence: TGTGCCAGCAGCATAACGCGACTAGGGAGAAGCAACACTGAAGCTTTCTTT. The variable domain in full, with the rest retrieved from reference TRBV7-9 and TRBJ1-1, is DTGVSQNPRHKITKRGQNVTFRCDPISEHNRLYWYRQTLGQGPEFLTYFQNEAQLEKSRLLSDRFSAERPKGSFSTLEIQRTEQGDSAMYLCASSITRLGRSNTEAFFGQGTRLTVV.